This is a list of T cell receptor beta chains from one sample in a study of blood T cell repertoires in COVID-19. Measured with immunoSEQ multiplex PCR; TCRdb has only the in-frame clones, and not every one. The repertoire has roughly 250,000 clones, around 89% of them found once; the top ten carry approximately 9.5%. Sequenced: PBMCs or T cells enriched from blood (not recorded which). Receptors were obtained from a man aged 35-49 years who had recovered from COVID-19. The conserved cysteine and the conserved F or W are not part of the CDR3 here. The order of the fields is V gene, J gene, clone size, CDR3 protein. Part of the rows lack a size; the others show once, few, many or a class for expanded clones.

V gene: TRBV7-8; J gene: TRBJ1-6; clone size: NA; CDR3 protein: ASSLVGARNNSPLH
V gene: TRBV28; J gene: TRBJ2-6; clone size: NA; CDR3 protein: ASSLPGTLNKVLT
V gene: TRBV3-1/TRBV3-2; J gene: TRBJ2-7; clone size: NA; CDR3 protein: ASSQEVGQGYEQY
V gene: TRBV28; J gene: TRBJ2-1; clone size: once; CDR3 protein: ASSPRTGGPSGF
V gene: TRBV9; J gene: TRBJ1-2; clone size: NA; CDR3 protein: ASSVQGGYYGYT
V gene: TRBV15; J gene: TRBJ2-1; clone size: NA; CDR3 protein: ATSTEPSRSSYNEQF
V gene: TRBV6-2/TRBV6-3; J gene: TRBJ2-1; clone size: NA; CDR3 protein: ASSYSTLAGNEQF
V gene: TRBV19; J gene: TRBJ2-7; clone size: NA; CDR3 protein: ASREQGSRSYEQY
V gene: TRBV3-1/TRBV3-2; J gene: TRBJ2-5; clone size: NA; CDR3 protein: ASSFHDRAETQY
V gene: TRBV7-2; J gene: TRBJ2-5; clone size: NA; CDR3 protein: ASSYRQSGETQY
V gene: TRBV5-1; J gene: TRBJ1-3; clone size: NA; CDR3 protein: ASTGGEGNRPGNTIY
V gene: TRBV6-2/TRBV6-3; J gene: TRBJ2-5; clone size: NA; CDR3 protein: ASSRTSGIPETQY
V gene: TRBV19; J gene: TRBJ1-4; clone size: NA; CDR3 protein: ASSIFPYSGQGNEKLF
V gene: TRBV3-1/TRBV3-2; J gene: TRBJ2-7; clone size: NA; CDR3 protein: ASSQFPGQSYEQY
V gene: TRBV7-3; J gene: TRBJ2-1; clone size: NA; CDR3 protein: ASSLSTSAHNEQF
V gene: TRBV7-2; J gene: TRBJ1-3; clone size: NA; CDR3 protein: ASSLVGRGSGNTIY
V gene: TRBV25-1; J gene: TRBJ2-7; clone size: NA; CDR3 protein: ASSESRTSGVSEQY
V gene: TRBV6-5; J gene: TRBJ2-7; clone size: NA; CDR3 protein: AGSYGQPETYEQY
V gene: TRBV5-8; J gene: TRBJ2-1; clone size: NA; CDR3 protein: ASSSGTGGLSFNEQF
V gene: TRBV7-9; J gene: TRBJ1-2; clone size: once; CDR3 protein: ASSLGSGGISGGYT
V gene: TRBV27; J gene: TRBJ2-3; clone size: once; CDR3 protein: ASSPTLAGGTDTQY
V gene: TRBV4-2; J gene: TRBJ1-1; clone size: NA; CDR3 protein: ASSQGDRRDTEAF
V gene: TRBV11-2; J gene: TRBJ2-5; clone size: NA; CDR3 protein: ASSLVSGLETQY
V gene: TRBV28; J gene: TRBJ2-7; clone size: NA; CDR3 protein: ASTSPGGSRSYEQY
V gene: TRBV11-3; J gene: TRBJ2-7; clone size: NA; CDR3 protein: ASSLDPRAGGLSYEQY
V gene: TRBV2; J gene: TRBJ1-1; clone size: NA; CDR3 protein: ASSGTVLEAF
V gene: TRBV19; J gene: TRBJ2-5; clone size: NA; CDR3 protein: ASTGPGTKETQY
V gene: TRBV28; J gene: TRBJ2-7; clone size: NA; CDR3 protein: AADKGEGAEQY
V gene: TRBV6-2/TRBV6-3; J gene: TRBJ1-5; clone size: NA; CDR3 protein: ASSYPSGTGFGKPQH
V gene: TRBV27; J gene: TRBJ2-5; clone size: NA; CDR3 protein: ASSSTGLLTRETQY
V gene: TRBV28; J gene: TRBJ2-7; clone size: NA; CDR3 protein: ASIGLAYTYEQY
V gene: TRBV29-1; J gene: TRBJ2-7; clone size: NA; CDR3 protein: SVEDLGTSVEQY
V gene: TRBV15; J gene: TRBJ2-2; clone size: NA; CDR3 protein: ATSRVAGQPKTGELF
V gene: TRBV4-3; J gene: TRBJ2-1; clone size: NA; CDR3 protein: ASSQDSGGEQF
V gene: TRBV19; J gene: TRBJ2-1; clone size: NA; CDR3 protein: ASSIDLAGGYNEQF
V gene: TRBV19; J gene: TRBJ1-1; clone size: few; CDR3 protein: ASSSRGQGTFRDTEAF
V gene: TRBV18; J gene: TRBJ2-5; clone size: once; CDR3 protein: ASSPLRGREETQY
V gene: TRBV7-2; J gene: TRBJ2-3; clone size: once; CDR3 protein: ASSLIAGESDTQY
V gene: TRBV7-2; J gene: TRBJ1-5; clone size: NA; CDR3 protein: ASSSGQGVRNQPQH
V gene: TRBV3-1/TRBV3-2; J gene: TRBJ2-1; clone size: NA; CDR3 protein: ASSRLGGEQF
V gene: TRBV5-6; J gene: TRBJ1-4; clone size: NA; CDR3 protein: ASSPTGGRSNEKLF
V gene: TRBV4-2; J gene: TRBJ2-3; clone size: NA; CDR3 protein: ASRLTSGSTDTQY
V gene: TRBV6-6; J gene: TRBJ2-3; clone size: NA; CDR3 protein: ASSYSGQGLDTQY
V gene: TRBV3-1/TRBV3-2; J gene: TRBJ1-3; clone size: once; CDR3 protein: ASSLRTGTGNTIY
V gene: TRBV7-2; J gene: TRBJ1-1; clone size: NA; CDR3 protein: ASSLSGDTEAF
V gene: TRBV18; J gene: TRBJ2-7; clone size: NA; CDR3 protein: ASSIGTSGTDEQY
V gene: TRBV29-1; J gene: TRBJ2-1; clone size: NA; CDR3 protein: SALGEGRRDEQF
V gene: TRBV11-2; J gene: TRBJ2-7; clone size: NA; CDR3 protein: ASSRTSGPRTISYEQY
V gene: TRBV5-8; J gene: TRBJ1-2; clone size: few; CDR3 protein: ASSYRGSRGYT
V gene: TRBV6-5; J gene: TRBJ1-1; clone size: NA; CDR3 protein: ASIRQGIGNTEAF
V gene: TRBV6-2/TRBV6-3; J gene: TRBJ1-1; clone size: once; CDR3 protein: ASSWNRNTEAF
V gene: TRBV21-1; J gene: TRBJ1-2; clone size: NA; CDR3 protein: ASSTRTVYGYT